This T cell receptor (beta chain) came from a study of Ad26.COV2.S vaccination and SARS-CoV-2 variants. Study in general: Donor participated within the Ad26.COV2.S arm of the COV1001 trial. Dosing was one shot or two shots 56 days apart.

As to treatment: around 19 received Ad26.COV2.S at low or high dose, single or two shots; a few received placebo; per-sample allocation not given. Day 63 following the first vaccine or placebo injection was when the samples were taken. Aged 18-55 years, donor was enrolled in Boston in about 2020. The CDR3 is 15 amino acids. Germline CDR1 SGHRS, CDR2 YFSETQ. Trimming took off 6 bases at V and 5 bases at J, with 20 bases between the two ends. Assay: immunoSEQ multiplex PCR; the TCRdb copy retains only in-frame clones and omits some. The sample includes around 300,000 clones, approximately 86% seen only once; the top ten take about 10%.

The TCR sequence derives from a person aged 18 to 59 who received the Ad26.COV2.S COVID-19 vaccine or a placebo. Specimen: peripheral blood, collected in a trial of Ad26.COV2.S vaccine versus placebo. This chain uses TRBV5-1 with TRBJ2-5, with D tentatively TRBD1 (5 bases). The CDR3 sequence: CASTHSKLQEETQYF. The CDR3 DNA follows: TGCGCCAGCACCCACTCAAAACTACAGGAGGAGACCCAGTACTTC.